These 27 T cell receptor beta chains were all obtained from the same sample, sequenced in a study of cytomegalovirus exposure and HLA in healthy donors. PCR primers comprised 60 Vbeta and 13 Jbeta primers. Generated by immunoSEQ multiplex PCR, the TCRdb table keeps only in-frame clones and is missing some. The repertoire holds more than 80,000 clones, with less than 80% as singletons. The sample was PBMCs. Receptors were obtained from a man aged 60-69 years in good health and CMV-seronegative.

This chain links TRBV19 with TRBJ1-1; D not resolved. V was cut by 3 bases and J by 3 bases, with 8 bases left in between. This CDR3 is 13 amino acids long. Germline loops: CDR1 LNHDA, CDR2 SQIVND (reference sequence). Here the CDR3 reads CASSMDRDTEAFF. CDR3 coding DNA: TGTGCCAGTAGTATGGATCGGGACACTGAAGCTTTCTTT.

The V and J genes are TRBV7-2 and TRBJ1-6; weak D call: TRBD1 (5 bases). Deletions cut 5 bases from V and 6 bases from J, with 17 bases between. Looked up from germline, CDR1 is SGHTA and CDR2 is FQGNSA. This CDR3 is built from 16 residues. The CDR3 reads CASSTGRGSINSPLHF. For the CDR3, the DNA is TGTGCCAGCAGCACCGGGAGGGGCAGCATTAATTCACCCCTCCACTTT.

V gene TRBV18 combines with J gene TRBJ1-1, with D possibly matching TRBD1 (5 bases). The CDR3 totals 13 residues. Germline CDR1 and CDR2: KGHSH and LQKENI. Trimming left V 5 bases short and J 0 bases short, with 7 bases between. The CDR3 sequence is CASSGALNTEAFF. The CDR3 DNA follows: TGTGCCAGCTCAGGGGCCCTGAACACTGAAGCTTTCTTT.

The J gene is TRBJ1-6, the V gene TRBV7-2; D may be TRBD1 (6 bases). Trimming shortened V by 5 bases and J by 5 bases, and 13 bases separated the two germline ends. The CDR3 consists of 15 residues. CDR1 is SGHTA and CDR2 is FQGNSA in the germline V gene. The CDR3 DNA reads TGTGCCAGCAGCCTAAGGACAGCCGATAATTCACCCCTCCACTTT. This sequence encodes CASSLRTADNSPLHF.

This clone has more than one count but fewer than ten. This chain connects TRBV5-5 to TRBJ1-1; D is unresolved. Germline-derived CDR1 and CDR2 are SGHKS and YYEKEE (reference sequence). The length of the CDR3 is 14 residues. V shed 4 bases and J shed 0 bases, with 10 bases lying between them. CDR3 in amino acids: CASSPYSLNTEAFF. As DNA, the CDR3 is TGTGCCAGCAGCCCTTACTCTCTGAACACTGAAGCTTTCTTT.

The rearrangement joins TRBV11-2 to TRBJ2-3; TRBD2 agrees at 7 bases. Germline lookup yields CDR1 SGHAT and CDR2 FQNNGV. There are 15 residues in the CDR3. V shed 7 bases and J 4 bases; nucleotides not matched to a gene: 11. CDR3 amino acids: CASKRRDYSPDTQYF. DNA for the CDR3: TGTGCCAGCAAGCGACGGGACTATTCCCCAGATACGCAGTATTTT.

CDR3 loop: CASSPGLAGSTDTQYF. Written as DNA, the CDR3 is TGCGCCAGCAGCCCAGGACTAGCGGGCAGCACAGATACGCAGTATTTT. The chain couples TRBV5-1 to TRBJ2-3; 11 bases are a match to TRBD2. This CDR3 is built from 16 residues. Germline V CDR1 and CDR2: SGHRS, YFSETQ. The J segment lost 0 bases and the V segment lost 4 bases, leaving 4 bases of the junction unmatched.

This chain links TRBV11-1 with TRBJ2-1; D is possibly TRBD2 (6 bases). CDR1 SGHAT and CDR2 FQDESV come from the germline V gene (reference sequence). The CDR3 loop spans 14 amino acids. The V and J ends lost 5 bases and 10 bases respectively, with 18 bases between them. In nucleotides, the CDR3 is TGTGCCAGCAGCAAAAAACACGGCCGGGGGGAGCAGTTCTTC. Protein product: CASSKKHGRGEQFF.

This clone was seen more than once but under ten times. The rearrangement links TRBV30 to TRBJ2-2, with D possibly matching TRBD1 (6 bases). This CDR3 contains 13 residues. V lost 7 bases and J lost 1, with 10 bases in between. Germline V lookup: CDR1 GTSNPN, CDR2 SVGIG (reference sequence). The CDR3 DNA is TGTGCCTTACAGGGTAGGAACACCGGGGAGCTGTTTTTT. Amino acid sequence: CALQGRNTGELFF.

The chain couples TRBV7-6 to TRBJ1-4; D is undetermined. Germline CDR1 and CDR2: SGHVS and FNYEAQ. The CDR3 length is 17 residues. Trimming removed 1 base at V and 4 bases at J, with 16 bases between. The DNA of the CDR3 is TGTGCCAGCAGCTTAGGACTTGCCCCATCCATTAATGAAAAACTGTTTTTT. This sequence encodes CASSLGLAPSINEKLFF.

The rearrangement joins TRBV19 to TRBJ2-3, with a tentative D call TRBD2 (6 bases). V was clipped by 5 bases and J by 0 bases, with 12 bases between them. Germline V gives CDR1 LNHDA, CDR2 SQIVND (reference sequence). The CDR3 contains 15 residues. In DNA, the CDR3 is TGTGCCAGTAGTCTCGGGGGAGCTAGCACAGATACGCAGTATTTT. It encodes CASSLGGASTDTQYF.

In this sample, this clone turned up a few times. The chain joins TRBV6-1 to TRBJ1-1; D uncertain. Germline CDR1 MNHNS, CDR2 SASEGT. V lost 6 bases and J 2 bases, leaving 10 bases between the germline ends. This CDR3 is 13 amino acids long. This CDR3 is CASRNRFNTEAFF. The CDR3, as DNA: TGTGCCAGCAGGAACAGATTTAACACTGAAGCTTTCTTT.

The chain is built from TRBV30 and TRBJ2-7, with 7 positions matching TRBD2. This CDR3 has 14 amino acids. The ends lost 3 bases at V and 3 bases at J; junction bases unmatched: 8. Germline V gives CDR1 GTSNPN, CDR2 SVGIG (reference sequence). CDR3 in amino acids: CAWRGRGISYEQYF. The CDR3 DNA reads TGTGCCTGGAGGGGGAGGGGAATAAGCTACGAGCAGTACTTC.

As regards this clone: Other DNA sequences in the sample encode the same CDR3. The CDR3 DNA reads as TGTGCCAGCAGCTTAGGGACAGCGGGGTCACCCCTCCACTTT. It specifies CASSLGTAGSPLHF. The V gene is TRBV7-9, the J gene TRBJ1-6, with a weak D call TRBD1 (6 bases). Germline CDR1 SEHNR, CDR2 FQNEAQ (reference sequence). The V and J ends lost 1 base and 10 bases respectively, with 11 bases between them. CDR3 length equals 14 residues.

As DNA, the CDR3 is TGTGCCAGCAGACAGGGCAATGAAAAACTGTTTTTT. It yields the protein CASRQGNEKLFF. V gene TRBV6-6 combines with J gene TRBJ1-4; TRBD1 might be the D (6 bases). This CDR3 region has 12 residues. The germline V gene has CDR1 MNHNY and CDR2 SVGAGI (reference sequence). The ends were cut back, 6 bases at V and 5 bases at J, with 7 bases in the middle.

V is TRBV4-2 and J is TRBJ2-2, with 10 bases identical to TRBD1. The germline CDR1 and CDR2 sequences are LGHNA and YNFKEQ. The CDR3 runs 18 residues. The V segment lost 3 bases and the J segment 0 bases; nucleotides outside the gene matches: 7. Here the CDR3 DNA reads TGTGCCAGCAGCCATTTCCTCGGGACAGGGGCGAACACCGGGGAGCTGTTTTTT. Amino acids: CASSHFLGTGANTGELFF.

This chain connects TRBV6-1 to TRBJ1-2; 8 bases agree with TRBD1. Germline V gene lookup returns CDR1 MNHNS and CDR2 SASEGT. The junction had 8 bases not matched to a gene; V was cut back by 3 bases and J by 5 bases. The CDR3 is made up of 15 amino acids. This CDR3 is CASSDDRGRLYGYTF. The CDR3 nucleotides are TGTGCCAGCAGTGATGACAGGGGACGGCTTTATGGCTACACCTTC.

The rearrangement uses TRBV2 and TRBJ1-6; 9 positions match TRBD1. V was pared by 5 bases and J by 1 base, with 3 bases of the junction left unmatched. Germline values: CDR1 SNHLY, CDR2 FYNNEI. The CDR3 is 16 amino acids. The CDR3 protein is CASSLQGASYNSPLHF. CDR3 DNA sequence: TGTGCCAGCAGTTTACAGGGGGCGTCCTATAATTCACCCCTCCACTTT.

The chain is built from TRBV5-6 and TRBJ2-5; D call uncertain. The CDR3 length is 13 residues. Per germline, CDR1 SGHDT and CDR2 YYEEEE. V shed 3 bases and J shed 1 base, with 7 bases lying between them. The CDR3 DNA follows: TGTGCCAGCAGCTACCTAGTCCAAGAGACCCAGTACTTC. It specifies CASSYLVQETQYF.

V and J are TRBV30 and TRBJ2-1; TRBD2 aligns across 9 bases. Germline V lookup: CDR1 GTSNPN, CDR2 SVGIG (reference sequence). V shed 1 base and J 8 bases; nucleotides not matched to a gene: 6. This CDR3 is built from 14 residues. As DNA, the CDR3 is TGTGCCTGGAGTGGCGGGGGGGGCAACTATGAGCAGTTCTTC. Residues: CAWSGGGGNYEQFF.

V is TRBV5-4 and J is TRBJ1-6; 7 bases match TRBD1. The trim removed 1 base at V and 7 bases at J, leaving 14 bases unmatched. There are 18 residues in the CDR3. Germline CDR1 is SGHNT and CDR2 is YYREEE (reference sequence). The CDR3 protein is CASSLRIGGELRNSPLHF. For the CDR3, the DNA is TGTGCCAGCAGCTTGAGGATAGGGGGCGAACTGCGGAATTCACCCCTCCACTTT.

The chain recombines TRBV2 with TRBJ2-2, with D hard to call. From germline, CDR1 is SNHLY and CDR2 FYNNEI. Trimming took 6 bases from V and 0 from J, leaving 14 bases between them. This CDR3 comprises 16 residues. The CDR3 DNA sequence: TGTGCCAGCAGAGAGAGACGGAGATCGAACACCGGGGAGCTGTTTTTT. This gives the protein CASRERRRSNTGELFF.

The rearrangement uses TRBV6-5 and TRBJ1-3; no reliable D call. This CDR3 comprises 14 residues. Trimming removed 5 bases from V and 0 bases from J, with 8 bases in between. CDR1 MNHEY and CDR2 SVGAGI come from the germline V gene. The CDR3 loop is CASSRGGSGNTIYF. The CDR3 DNA is TGTGCCAGCAGTCGAGGTGGCTCTGGAAACACCATATATTTT.

About this clone itself: One end of the junction varies from germline; a read error may be responsible. The CDR3 is CASSQDRTSREAQYF. The CDR3 bases are TGCGCCAGCAGCCAAGATAGGACTAGTCGAGAGGCCCAGTACTTC. The J gene is TRBJ2-5, the V gene TRBV4-3; 7 bases are a match to TRBD2. The CDR3 consists of 15 residues. Germline V lookup: CDR1 LGHNA, CDR2 YSLEER.

This clone was counted a single time. The chain links TRBV7-3 to TRBJ2-1; 7 bases match TRBD2. CDR1 and CDR2 from the germline V gene are SGHTA and FQGTGA. Germline trimming cut 2 bases from V and 4 bases from J; bases unmatched to any gene: 5. The CDR3 length is 15 residues. The CDR3 reads CASSLEGGRYNEQFF. The CDR3 nucleotides read TGTGCCAGCAGCTTAGAAGGCGGGAGATACAATGAGCAGTTCTTC.

The CDR3 loop reads CASSPSGREDEQYF. CDR3 nucleotides: TGTGCCAGCAGTCCCTCGGGCAGGGAGGACGAGCAGTACTTC. The rearrangement links TRBV28 to TRBJ2-7; the D gene is possibly TRBD2 (6 bases). The V end lost 5 bases, the J end lost 5 bases, and 16 bases lay between the germline ends. This CDR3 is 14 amino acids long. Germline assignment: CDR1 MDHEN and CDR2 SYDVKM.

This rearrangement joins TRBV7-2 to TRBJ2-5; 16 bases are shared with TRBD2. V trimming: 4 bases; J trimming: 3 bases; junction bases outside the gene matches: 8. The germline V gene encodes CDR1 SGHTA and CDR2 FQGNSA. The CDR3 contains 18 residues. CDR3 in DNA: TGTGCCAGCAGCTCGGGACTAGCGGGGGGGCCGGTGGAAGAGACCCAGTACTTC. Its translation is CASSSGLAGGPVEETQYF.